This T cell receptor (beta chain) was sequenced during a study of blood T cell repertoires in COVID-19. Clones were sequenced by immunoSEQ multiplex PCR, and TCRdb holds only the in-frame ones, with some missing. The sample consists of over 150,000 clones, about 90% of them appearing once. Trimming stripped 6 bases from V and 0 bases from J, with 12 bases between. There are 14 residues in the CDR3. Germline values: CDR1 MGHRA, CDR2 YSYEKL. The sequenced sample consisted of PBMCs or T cells enriched from blood (not recorded which). The TCR sequence derives from a woman between 45 and 65 years old who had recovered from COVID-19. This chain links TRBV4-1 with TRBJ2-7; D gene uncertain. The CDR3 loop reads CASSPRISSYEQYF. The DNA for the CDR3 is TGCGCCAGCAGTCCTAGGATTAGCTCCTACGAGCAGTACTTC.